These T cell receptor beta chains were read from a single sample in a study of shared clonotypes between healthy human individuals. Profiled with immunoSEQ multiplex PCR; TCRdb holds only in-frame clones, not every one. The profile shows 2 million to 2.5 million clones, 90% to 97% of them singletons. The specimen was naive CD4+ T cells sorted from blood. The source of these receptors is a man younger than 35 in good health. CDR3s include the opening cysteine and the closing phenylalanine or tryptophan. The D gene is left open where the match is weak. A row's size may be missing; if present it is once, few, many or a size class.

>TRBJ2-1|TRBV12-5|14|-|-
TGTGCTAGTGTTACAGGAGGCTCCTACAATGAGCAGTTCTTC
CASVTGGSYNEQFF
>TRBJ2-1|TRBV18|15|-|-
TGTGCCAGCTCACCCTTGCTGGGGAGCTACAATGAGCAGTTCTTC
CASSPLLGSYNEQFF
>TRBJ2-7|TRBV4-1|13|-|-
TGCGCCAGCAGCCATCCCCTAGTGGGGGAGCAGTACTTC
CASSHPLVGEQYF
>TRBJ2-3|TRBV11-3|15|-|TRBD2
TGTGCCAGCAGCCGTGGCGGGGGGGACACAGATACGCAGTATTTT
CASSRGGGDTDTQYF
>TRBJ2-7|TRBV6-5|14|-|TRBD1
TGTGCCAGCAGTCCCTTCCAGGGGGCCTACGAGCAGTACTTC
CASSPFQGAYEQYF
>TRBJ2-5|TRBV4-1|16|-|TRBD2
TGCGCCAGCAGCCGCGAAGGGACTAGCGGCCAAGAGACCCAGTACTTC
CASSREGTSGQETQYF
>TRBJ2-5|TRBV5-1|15|-|-
TGCGCCAGCAGCTTGGGTAGCCAGAGACAAGAGACCCAGTACTTC
CASSLGSQRQETQYF
>TRBJ2-2|TRBV4-2|17|-|TRBD1
TGTGCCAGCAGCCCCAGGGGACAGGGCACAGGGACCGGGGAGCTGTTTTTT
CASSPRGQGTGTGELFF
>TRBJ2-3|TRBV5-6|19|-|TRBD1
TGTGCCAGCAGCTTTTTAATGATGACAGGGCCCGAATTCACAGATACGCAGTATTTT
CASSFLMMTGPEFTDTQYF
>TRBJ2-3|TRBV7-8|17|-|-
TGTGCCAGCAGCTCCCAGTGGGGGGTAGGGGGAGCAGATACGCAGTATTTT
CASSSQWGVGGADTQYF
>TRBJ1-2|TRBV6-1|12|-|-
TGTGCCAGCAGTGTTTTCTATTATGGCTACACCTTC
CASSVFYYGYTF
>TRBJ2-7|TRBV7-2|15|-|-
TGTGCCAGCAGCTTAGGCTCGCTTGGAAACTACGAGCAGTACTTC
CASSLGSLGNYEQYF
>TRBJ1-6|TRBV6-6|12|-|-
TGTGCCACCCGGGGGGGAAATTCACCCCTCCACTTT
CATRGGNSPLHF
>TRBJ1-4|TRBV7-9|15|-|-
TGTGCCAGCAGCTTAGTCTCGGGGGCCTCCGAAAAACTGTTTTTT
CASSLVSGASEKLFF
>TRBJ2-1|TRBV11-3|16|-|-
TGTGCCAGCAGCCCCTTAGGGGGAACCCCCTACAATGAGCAGTTCTTC
CASSPLGGTPYNEQFF
>TRBJ2-7|TRBV6-1|13|-|TRBD1
TGTGCCAGCACCCTGACAGGGCTCTACGAGCAGTACTTC
CASTLTGLYEQYF
>TRBJ2-7|TRBV7-6|14|few|TRBD1
TGTGCCAGCAGCTCCCTCCCGACAGGGGACGAGCAGTACTTC
CASSSLPTGDEQYF
>TRBJ2-6|TRBV7-9|17|-|-
TGTGCCAGCAGCTTATGGGTCCTAAGCTCTGGGGCCAACGTCCTGACTTTC
CASSLWVLSSGANVLTF
>TRBJ1-5|TRBV6-6|16|-|TRBD1
TGTGCCAGCAGAGTACCCGGGACAGGGACGGATCAGCCCCAGCATTTT
CASRVPGTGTDQPQHF
>TRBJ1-1|TRBV6-5|13|-|-
TGTGTCACATTCAGGGGCCCTCACACTGAAGCTTTCTTT
CVTFRGPHTEAFF
>TRBJ2-1|TRBV6-6|12|-|-
TGTGCCAGCAGTTACGTAGTCAATGAGCAGTTCTTC
CASSYVVNEQFF
>TRBJ1-1|TRBV5-1|13|-|-
TGCGCCAGCAGCTTGTTGGGGGCCACTGAAGCTTTCTTT
CASSLLGATEAFF
>TRBJ2-3|TRBV5-4|15|-|TRBD1
TGTGCCAGCAGCCCGACAGGGGGGGCCTCAGATACGCAGTATTTT
CASSPTGGASDTQYF
>TRBJ1-1|TRBV6-5|13|-|-
TGTGCCAGCAGTTACCTGGGGGTCACTGAAGCTTTCTTT
CASSYLGVTEAFF
>TRBJ2-7|TRBV5-4|15|-|TRBD2
TGTGCCAGCAGCCCGGCGGGGGTCAGGCAGTACGAGCAGTACTTC
CASSPAGVRQYEQYF
>TRBJ1-2|TRBV27|12|-|-
TGTGCCAGCTGCCAGGTTGTTAATGGCTACACCTTC
CASCQVVNGYTF
>TRBJ1-5|TRBV10-3|15|-|-
TGTGCCATCAGTGATGGGCAATATAGCAATCAGCCCCAGCATTTT
CAISDGQYSNQPQHF
>TRBJ2-2|TRBV6-5|14|-|-
TGTGCCAGCGGAGGCAGGGGAAGTTCTGGGGAGCTGTTTTTT
CASGGRGSSGELFF
>TRBJ2-7|TRBV10-3|14|-|TRBD2
TGTGCCATCAGTCTCTCAAGCGGGAGTTACGAGCAGTACTTC
CAISLSSGSYEQYF
>TRBJ1-5|TRBV19|15|-|TRBD1
TGTGCCAGTAATTCGGGACAGGGGTTCAATCAGCCCCAGCATTTT
CASNSGQGFNQPQHF
>TRBJ2-3|TRBV4-3|17|once|TRBD1
TGCGCCAGCAGCCAAGGCCGGGACAGGGGAGGCAGAGATACGCAGTATTTT
CASSQGRDRGGRDTQYF
>TRBJ2-7|TRBV19|14|-|-
TGTGCCAGTAGTATAGCGGGGACAACCTACGAGCAGTACTTC
CASSIAGTTYEQYF
>TRBJ1-5|TRBV10-2|13|-|-
TGCGCCAGCAGTGAGGGTTGGGCTCAGCCCCAGCATTTT
CASSEGWAQPQHF
>TRBJ2-7|TRBV30|13|-|TRBD1
TGTGCCTGGAGTCGACAGGGAATGGGCGAGCAGTACTTC
CAWSRQGMGEQYF
>TRBJ2-3|TRBV4-3|18|-|TRBD2
TGCGCCAGCAGCCAAGATCAGAGAACTAGCGGGGCCACAGATACGCAGTATTTT
CASSQDQRTSGATDTQYF
>TRBJ1-5|TRBV28|13|once|-
TGTGCCAGCAGACTCAGGGACTGGGGCGCACAGCATTTT
CASRLRDWGAQHF
>TRBJ2-7|TRBV5-1|15|-|TRBD1
TGCGCCAGCAGCTTGGGATCGGGACAGGTTAACGAGCAGTACTTC
CASSLGSGQVNEQYF
>TRBJ2-1|TRBV13|15|-|TRBD1
TGTGCCAGCAGCTCGGGACAGGGTAGGTACAATGAGCAGTTCTTC
CASSSGQGRYNEQFF
>TRBJ2-2|TRBV2|14|-|TRBD2
TGTGCCGCAGCGGGAGTAAGGTACACCGGGGAGCTGTTTTTT
CAAAGVRYTGELFF
>TRBJ2-1|TRBV30|14|once|-
TGTGCCTGGAGTGGGCCAAACGTGTTAAATGAGCAGTTCTTC
CAWSGPNVLNEQFF
>TRBJ2-7|TRBV10-3|16|-|TRBD2
TGTGCCATCAGTGGTACCGGGACTAGCGGGGGGTACGAGCAGTACTTC
CAISGTGTSGGYEQYF
>TRBJ1-1|TRBV18|13|-|-
TGTGCCAGCTCCGCCCAGCGAAACACTGAAGCTTTCTTT
CASSAQRNTEAFF
>TRBJ2-5|TRBV5-1|15|-|-
TGCGCCAGCAGCTTGACCGGCATCCAGACCGAGACCCAGTACTTC
CASSLTGIQTETQYF
>TRBJ1-3|TRBV2|18|once|-
TGTGCCAGCAGTGAAGGATACGTAGCCCGGGTCTCTGGAAACACCATATATTTT
CASSEGYVARVSGNTIYF
>TRBJ2-7|TRBV7-9|13|-|-
TGTGCCAGCAGCCGGACCAAAGGGGACGAGCAGTACTTC
CASSRTKGDEQYF
>TRBJ1-1|TRBV2|16|-|-
TGTGCCAGCAGACCACAACGGGCCGGCGTAAACACTGAAGCTTTCTTT
CASRPQRAGVNTEAFF
>TRBJ1-1|TRBV7-8|14|-|TRBD1
TGTGCCAGCAGCCCGGGACAGGGAAGGGCTGAAGCTTTCTTT
CASSPGQGRAEAFF
>TRBJ1-1|TRBV5-1|16|-|-
TGCGCCAGCAGCCCGGGCGGGGGGTCCCCTTTAGCTGAAGCTTTCTTT
CASSPGGGSPLAEAFF
>TRBJ1-4|TRBV6-6|14|-|TRBD1
TGTGCCAGCAGTCGCGACAGGGGGGTCGGAAAACTGTTTTTT
CASSRDRGVGKLFF
>TRBJ1-1|TRBV7-2|11|-|-
TGTGCCAGCAGCTCTAACACTGAAGCTTTCTTT
CASSSNTEAFF
>TRBJ2-5|TRBV21-1|12|-|-
TGTGCCAGCAGTCAACCACAAGAGACCCAGTACTTC
CASSQPQETQYF
>TRBJ2-1|TRBV18|14|-|TRBD2
TGTGCCAGCTCACAAGCGGGGGGGAACAATGAGCAGTTCTTC
CASSQAGGNNEQFF
>TRBJ2-3|TRBV5-1|14|-|-
TGCGCCAGCAGCTTTGGGGACAGCACAGATACGCAGTATTTT
CASSFGDSTDTQYF